This is a list of T cell receptor beta chains from one sample in a study of T cells in Graves' hyperthyroidism and ophthalmopathy. TCRdb re-called the multiplex PCR reads with MiXCR, one entry per CDR3 protein. In the table there are approximately 270,000 distinct CDR3 sequences, about 14% of which are singletons. The sample comprised blood. The receptors come from a woman aged 40 to 50 with Graves' hyperthyroidism that later progressed to Graves' ophthalmopathy. Both conserved end residues are part of each CDR3. Fields, in order: J gene, clone size, V gene, D gene, CDR3 length, CDR3 DNA, CDR3 protein. The D gene is left open where the match is weak. Not all rows give a size; the values are once, few, many and, for expanded clones, a class.

TRBJ2-3 | many | TRBV20-1 | TRBD2 | 15 | TGCAGTGCAAAGACTAGCGGGAGAGTGCGGGATACGCAGTATTTT | CSAKTSGRVRDTQYF
TRBJ1-5 | many | TRBV19 | TRBD1 | 14 | TGTGCCAGTAGCGAACAGGGGAGAAATCAGCCCCAGCATTTT | CASSEQGRNQPQHF
TRBJ2-5 | few | TRBV19 | TRBD2 | 14 | TGTGCCAGTAACCCGGGACTAGCTGAGCAGACCCAGTACTTC | CASNPGLAEQTQYF
TRBJ1-1 | many | TRBV10-3 | . | 12 | TGTGCCATCAGTGAGAGGGAGGGTGGGGCTTTCTTT | CAISEREGGAFF
TRBJ2-3 | . | TRBV20-1 | TRBD2 | 15 | TGCAGTGCTAGCGGGCTAGCGGGAATCACAGATACGCAGTATTTT | CSASGLAGITDTQYF
TRBJ2-1 | many | TRBV12-3/TRBV12-4 | . | 18 | TGTGCCAGCAGTTTAGCGGGGGTTGTCATACCTTCTTACAATGAGCAGTTCTTC | CASSLAGVVIPSYNEQFF
TRBJ2-1 | . | TRBV20-1 | . | 10 | TGCAGTGCTAGGAAGGGCGGGCAGTTCTTC | CSARKGGQFF
TRBJ2-1 | many | TRBV10-2 | TRBD2 | 14 | TGCGCCAGCAGTGAGAGCGGGATCTACAATGAGCAGTTCTTC | CASSESGIYNEQFF
TRBJ1-5 | many | TRBV19 | . | 15 | TGTGCCAGTAGTATCATCGGGCAGGGGCATCAGCCCCAGCATTTT | CASSIIGQGHQPQHF
TRBJ1-2 | many | TRBV6-6 | . | 14 | TGTGCCAGCAGTTACTCCCAGGAGGGGTATGGCTACACCTTC | CASSYSQEGYGYTF
TRBJ2-1 | many | TRBV27 | TRBD1 | 16 | TGTGCCAGCAGTTTAGGGACAGGGCCCCCCTACAATGAGCAGTTCTTC | CASSLGTGPPYNEQFF
TRBJ2-7 | many | TRBV5-8 | . | 13 | TGTGCGCAGCGGAGGATAAGACTCTACGAGCAGTACTTC | CAQRRIRLYEQYF
TRBJ1-1 | few | TRBV20-1 | TRBD1 | 16 | TGCAGTGCTAGAGGCGACATTGACAGGGGGCGGACTGAAGCTTTCTTT | CSARGDIDRGRTEAFF
TRBJ2-3 | many | TRBV20-1 | . | 21 | TGCAGTGCTAGACTGATTGGCGATATAGGCGGGAAGCGTCTCGGCACAGATACGCAGTATTTT | CSARLIGDIGGKRLGTDTQYF
TRBJ2-7 | many | TRBV2 | TRBD2 | 20 | TGTGCCAGCAGTGAACCCCGAGAGGGGGGACTAGCGGGACCTGCCTACGAGCAGTACTTC | CASSEPREGGLAGPAYEQYF
TRBJ2-1 | many | TRBV24-1 | TRBD2 | 16 | TGTGCCACCAGTGACTTTGTGGGAGGGCCCATCGGTGAGCAGTTCTTC | CATSDFVGGPIGEQFF
TRBJ2-5 | many | TRBV18 | TRBD1 | 15 | TGTGCCAGCTCCCCCGGGACAGGGGGCTGGGAGACCCAGTACTTC | CASSPGTGGWETQYF
TRBJ2-3 | many | TRBV10-3 | . | 15 | TGTGCCATCAGTGCGCGAGCGGCTAGCACAGATACGCAGTATTTT | CAISARAASTDTQYF
TRBJ2-2 | many | TRBV12-3/TRBV12-4 | TRBD2 | 15 | TGTGCCAGCAGCTCGACTAGCGGGAGGCCCGGGGAGCTGTTTTTT | CASSSTSGRPGELFF
TRBJ2-5 | many | TRBV4-1 | TRBD2 | 16 | TGTGCCAGCAGCCCGGGACTAGCGGGAGGGCAAGAGACCCAGTACTTC | CASSPGLAGGQETQYF
TRBJ1-4 | many | TRBV28 | . | 17 | TGTGCCAGCAGTGCGAGGACACGCCGGGGCTTTGATGAAAAACTGTTTTTT | CASSARTRRGFDEKLFF
TRBJ1-2 | many | TRBV10-3 | . | 11 | TGTGCCATCAGAGAGATAGATGGCTACACCTTC | CAIREIDGYTF
TRBJ1-2 | many | TRBV6-8 | . | 13 | TGTGCCAGCAGTTACCAAGTTAACTATGGCTACACCTTC | CASSYQVNYGYTF
TRBJ1-1 | many | TRBV12-3/TRBV12-4 | . | 13 | TGTGCCAGCAGTTGGGTCCCGAACACTGAAGCTTTCTTT | CASSWVPNTEAFF
TRBJ2-5 | many | TRBV6-5 | . | 17 | TGTGCCAGCAGTTACTCAGTGGGGGACCGGCGGATAAGGACCCAGTACTTC | CASSYSVGDRRIRTQYF
TRBJ2-7 | many | TRBV20-1 | . | 14 | TGCAGTGCCCCCATGGTATCGGGATCCTACGAGCAGTACTTC | CSAPMVSGSYEQYF
TRBJ2-3 | few | TRBV20-1 | TRBD2 | 17 | TGCAGTGCTAAAACCCTAATCAAGCGGGAGGAGCAAGATACGCAGTATTTT | CSAKTLIKREEQDTQYF